Sequencing of this TCR beta chain was carried out in a study of shared clonotypes between healthy human individuals. The repertoire was sequenced with immunoSEQ multiplex PCR; TCRdb's copy has only in-frame clones and lacks some. Seen here are about 2 million clones, about 95% observed once, and the top ten hold less than 1.5%. The ends were cut back, 4 bases at V and 3 bases at J, with 14 bases in the middle. Germline V lookup: CDR1 SGHRS, CDR2 YFSETQ. This CDR3 spans 16 amino acids. CD45RO-negative, CCR7-selected cells formed the naive CD8 fraction, which excluded terminally differentiated effector memory CD45RA+ cells.

The clonotype comes from a man younger than 35 in good health. Input material: naive CD8+ T cells sorted from blood. The rearrangement uses TRBV5-1 and TRBJ1-6, with D possibly being TRBD1 (6 bases). CDR3 region: CASSPEGGIYNSPLHF. The CDR3, as DNA: TGCGCCAGCAGCCCCGAGGGGGGGATCTATAATTCACCCCTCCACTTT.